The source of this TCR beta chain is a study of HIV-infected children after antiretroviral therapy interruption. About the research overall: Interruption group median age about 9.9 years; continuous group 7 to 8 years. Continuous-treatment samples came from weeks 0, 48 and 150.

Stated treatment: PENTA 11 planned treatment interruption arm or continuous ART arm. At least 24 weeks of at least three-drug ART, in children 2 to 15 years. A 3' RACE protocol on RNA, with unique molecular identifiers, produced the TCR library. TCRdb re-analysed the 3' RACE reads in MiXCR, keeping a single row per CDR3 protein. The sample comprises about 37,000 distinct CDR3 sequences, over 6.5% of which are singletons, and approximately 0.97% rests with the top ten. This clonotype appeared many times. Sequenced material: CD45RA+ CD4+ T cells from PBMCs, pooled from several time points, taken from a donor given antiretroviral therapy, either interrupted or continuous. Subset specified: naive CD4+ CD45RA+ CD45RO- T cells. This TCR was recovered from a pool of human donors with HIV.

The CDR3 region has the DNA TGCGCCAGCAGCCGAGGACAGTTGCCCACAGATACGCAGTATTTT. As protein: CASSRGQLPTDTQYF. The V call is TRBV10-1, the J call TRBJ2-3; possibly TRBD1 for D (6 bases). The CDR3 consists of 15 residues. Trimming removed 6 bases from V and 2 bases from J, with 15 bases in between. Germline-derived CDR1 and CDR2 are WNHNN and SYGVQD (reference sequence).